This T cell receptor (beta chain) is from a study of blood T cell repertoires in COVID-19. For the study at large: Spain, Italy and the United States supplied samples that represented acute and convalescent COVID-19.

Those who participated ranged in age from roughly 18 to 90 years and resided in about two dozen US areas. Trimming left V 7 bases short and J 4 bases short, with 17 bases between. CDR3 length equals 14 residues. CDR1 and CDR2 (germline): SGHRS, YFSETQ. Clones were read by immunoSEQ multiplex PCR, and TCRdb kept only the in-frame ones, dropping some. The table records some 290,000 clones, approximately 91% of them present only once. Source material: PBMCs or T cells enriched from blood (not recorded which). This chain connects TRBV5-1 to TRBJ2-5; D is perhaps TRBD2 (6 bases). The clonotype originates from a woman aged 25 to 39 who had been exposed to COVID-19. The CDR3 DNA reads as TGCGCCAGCCGGTTGGGCGGGATGGTAGAGACCCAGTACTTC. Its protein product is CASRLGGMVETQYF. Together with reference TRBV5-1 and TRBJ2-5, the CDR3 gives the full variable domain: KAGVTQTPRYLIKTRGQQVTLSCSPISGHRSVSWYQQTPGQGLQFLFEYFSETQRNKGNFPGRFSGRQFSNSRSEMNVSTLELGDSALYLCASRLGGMVETQYFGPGTRLLVL.